The sequence of this T cell receptor (beta chain) was determined in a study of CXCR3-negative and CXCR3-positive naive CD8 T cells. Study conclusions and caveats: For the naive subsets, surface CD5 was similar, and TCR strength was inferred from TRB CDR3 properties. Both naive subsets had comparably high diversity; memory CD8+ cells much lower. CXCR3-negative and CXCR3-positive naive cells shared comparable TRBV-TRBJ usage, but memory cells did not.

Comments on this clonotype: No antigen is known for it.

Preparation of TRB cDNA libraries relied on 5' RACE carrying UMI labels. TCRdb reprocessed the 5' RACE reads and reports one entry per CDR3 protein, with no DNA. The sample has over 80,000 distinct CDR3 sequences. Naivety in CD8+ T cells corresponded to a CD45RO-CCR7+CD27+CD95- phenotype. The CDR3 covers 13 residues. Germline values: CDR1 SQVTM, CDR2 ANQGSEA. The chain recombines TRBV29-1 with TRBJ1-2; the TRBD1 assignment by TCRdb is unverifiable without DNA. This sequence originates from a human donor in good health. Some clones in this sample may be carry-over from other donors' samples. The material sequenced was naive CXCR3- CD8+ T cells from blood. Subset here: CD45RO-CCR7+CD27+CD95- naive CD8+ T cells lacking CXCR3 (TNR3-). The CDR3 sequence: CSVEAGENYGYTF.